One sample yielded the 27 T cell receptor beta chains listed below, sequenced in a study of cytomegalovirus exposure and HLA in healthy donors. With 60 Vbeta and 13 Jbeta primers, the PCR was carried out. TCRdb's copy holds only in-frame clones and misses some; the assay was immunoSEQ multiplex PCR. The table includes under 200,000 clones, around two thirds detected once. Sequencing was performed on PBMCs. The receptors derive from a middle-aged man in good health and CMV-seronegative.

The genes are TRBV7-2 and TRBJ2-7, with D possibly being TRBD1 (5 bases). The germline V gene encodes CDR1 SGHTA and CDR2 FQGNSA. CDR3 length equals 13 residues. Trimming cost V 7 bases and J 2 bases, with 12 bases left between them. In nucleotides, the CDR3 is TGTGCCAGCACTCTGACAGTTCCCTACGAGCAGTACTTC. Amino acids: CASTLTVPYEQYF.

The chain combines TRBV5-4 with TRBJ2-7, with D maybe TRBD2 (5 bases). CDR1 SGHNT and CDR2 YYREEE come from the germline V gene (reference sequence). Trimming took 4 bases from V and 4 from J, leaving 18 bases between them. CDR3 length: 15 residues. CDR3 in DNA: TGTGCCAGCAGCCCTTCGGATCACAGAGGGTACGAGCAGTACTTC. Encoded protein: CASSPSDHRGYEQYF.

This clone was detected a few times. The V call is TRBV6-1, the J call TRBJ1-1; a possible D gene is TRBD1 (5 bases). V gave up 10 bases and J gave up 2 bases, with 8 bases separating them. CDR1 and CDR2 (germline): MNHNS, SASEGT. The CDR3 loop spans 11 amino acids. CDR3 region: CATQGNTEAFF. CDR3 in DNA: TGTGCCACCCAGGGCAACACTGAAGCTTTCTTT.

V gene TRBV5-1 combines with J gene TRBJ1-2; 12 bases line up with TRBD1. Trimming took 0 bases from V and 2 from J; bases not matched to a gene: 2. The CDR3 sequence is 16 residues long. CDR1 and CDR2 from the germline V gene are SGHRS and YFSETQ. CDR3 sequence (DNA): TGCGCCAGCAGCTTGGGGGGGACAGGGGGCAACTATGGCTACACCTTC. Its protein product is CASSLGGTGGNYGYTF.

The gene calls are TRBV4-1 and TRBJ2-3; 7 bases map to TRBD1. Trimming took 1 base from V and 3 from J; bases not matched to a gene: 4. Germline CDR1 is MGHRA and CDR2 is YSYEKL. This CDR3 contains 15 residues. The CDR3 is CASSQVTGTTDTQYF. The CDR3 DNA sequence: TGCGCCAGCAGCCAAGTGACAGGGACGACAGATACGCAGTATTTT.

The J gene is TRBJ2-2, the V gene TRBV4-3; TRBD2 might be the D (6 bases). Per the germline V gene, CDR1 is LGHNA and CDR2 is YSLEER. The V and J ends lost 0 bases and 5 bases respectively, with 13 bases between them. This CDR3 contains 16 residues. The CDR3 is CASSQEIRAGTGELFF. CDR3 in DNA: TGCGCCAGCAGCCAAGAGATCCGGGCGGGGACCGGGGAGCTGTTTTTT.

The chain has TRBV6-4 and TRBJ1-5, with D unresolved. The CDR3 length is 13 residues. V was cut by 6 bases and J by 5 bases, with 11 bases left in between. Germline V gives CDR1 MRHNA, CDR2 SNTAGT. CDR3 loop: CASSQDRDQPQHF. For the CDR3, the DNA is TGTGCCAGCAGCCAAGACCGGGATCAGCCCCAGCATTTT.

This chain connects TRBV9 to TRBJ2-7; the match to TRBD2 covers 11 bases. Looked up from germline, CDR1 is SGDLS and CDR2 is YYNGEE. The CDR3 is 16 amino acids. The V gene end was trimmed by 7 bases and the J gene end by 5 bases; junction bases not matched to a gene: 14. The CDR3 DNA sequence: TGTGCCAGCGGCCCAATAGCGGGGGGGGCTTTTAACGAGCAGTACTTC. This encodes CASGPIAGGAFNEQYF.

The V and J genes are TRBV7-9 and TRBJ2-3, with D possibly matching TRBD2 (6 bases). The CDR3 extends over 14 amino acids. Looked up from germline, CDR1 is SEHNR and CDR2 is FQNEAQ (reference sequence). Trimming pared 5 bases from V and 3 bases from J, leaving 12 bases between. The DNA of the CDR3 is TGTGCCAGCAGCCGCGGGGCGGGTACAGATACGCAGTATTTT. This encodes CASSRGAGTDTQYF.

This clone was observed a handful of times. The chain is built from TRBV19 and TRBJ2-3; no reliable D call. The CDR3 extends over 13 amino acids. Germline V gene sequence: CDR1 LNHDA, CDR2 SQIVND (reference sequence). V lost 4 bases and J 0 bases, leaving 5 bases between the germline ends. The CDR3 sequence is CASSNPSTDTQYF. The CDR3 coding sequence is TGTGCCAGTAGTAATCCTAGCACAGATACGCAGTATTTT. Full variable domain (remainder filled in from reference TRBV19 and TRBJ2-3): DGGITQSPKYLFRKEGQNVTLSCEQNLNHDAMYWYRQDPGQGLRLIYYSQIVNDFQKGDIAEGYSVSREKKESFPLTVTSAQKNPTAFYLCASSNPSTDTQYFGPGTRLTVL.

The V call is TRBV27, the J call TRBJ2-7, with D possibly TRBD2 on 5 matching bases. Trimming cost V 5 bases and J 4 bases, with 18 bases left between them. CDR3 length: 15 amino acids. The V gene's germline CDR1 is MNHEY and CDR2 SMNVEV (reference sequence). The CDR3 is CASSPLGGSRYEQYF. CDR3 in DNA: TGTGCCAGCAGTCCCCTGGGTGGGAGTCGGTACGAGCAGTACTTC.

In nucleotides, the CDR3 is TGCGCCAGTCTACGTAGTGGGCAGGGGGCAACAGATACGCAGTATTTT. Amino acid sequence: CASLRSGQGATDTQYF. The chain employs TRBV5-1 and TRBJ2-3; 8 bases fit TRBD1. The germline CDR1 and CDR2 sequences are SGHRS and YFSETQ. The V segment lost 8 bases and the J segment 3 bases; nucleotides outside the gene matches: 14. This CDR3 is built from 16 residues.

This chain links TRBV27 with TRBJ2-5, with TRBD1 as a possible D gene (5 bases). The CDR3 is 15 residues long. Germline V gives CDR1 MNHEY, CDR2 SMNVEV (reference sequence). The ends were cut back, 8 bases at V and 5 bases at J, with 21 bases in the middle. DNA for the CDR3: TGTGCCAGCGGAACGACAGATTTTAGTGAGGAGACCCAGTACTTC. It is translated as CASGTTDFSEETQYF.

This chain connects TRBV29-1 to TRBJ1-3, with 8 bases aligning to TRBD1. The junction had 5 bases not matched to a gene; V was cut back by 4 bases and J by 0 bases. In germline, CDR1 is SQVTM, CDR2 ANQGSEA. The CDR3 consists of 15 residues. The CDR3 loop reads CSVAGGEFSGNTIYF. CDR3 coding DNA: TGCAGCGTTGCAGGGGGCGAATTCTCTGGAAACACCATATATTTT.

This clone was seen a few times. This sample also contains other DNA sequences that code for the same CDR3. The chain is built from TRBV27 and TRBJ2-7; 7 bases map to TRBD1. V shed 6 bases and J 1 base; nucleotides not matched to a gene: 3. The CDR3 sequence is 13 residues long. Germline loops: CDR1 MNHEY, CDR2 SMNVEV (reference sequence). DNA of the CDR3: TGTGCCAGCAGACGACAGGGATCCTACGAGCAGTACTTC. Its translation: CASRRQGSYEQYF.

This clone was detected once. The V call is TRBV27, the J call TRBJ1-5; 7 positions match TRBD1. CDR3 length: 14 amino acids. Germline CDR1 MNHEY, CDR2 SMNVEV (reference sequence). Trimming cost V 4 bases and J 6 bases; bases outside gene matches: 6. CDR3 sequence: CASSSGGVGQPQHF. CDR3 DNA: TGTGCCAGCAGTTCAGGGGGAGTGGGTCAGCCCCAGCATTTT.

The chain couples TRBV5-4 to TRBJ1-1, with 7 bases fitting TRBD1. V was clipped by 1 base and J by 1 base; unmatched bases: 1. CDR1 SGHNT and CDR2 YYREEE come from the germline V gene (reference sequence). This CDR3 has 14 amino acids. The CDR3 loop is CASSLKGANTEAFF. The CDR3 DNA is TGTGCCAGCAGCTTGAAGGGGGCGAACACTGAAGCTTTCTTT.

The DNA for the CDR3 is TGCGCCAGCAGCCCACATAGCGGGGAATACAATGAGCAGTTCTTC. This gives the protein CASSPHSGEYNEQFF. The chain recombines TRBV4-3 with TRBJ2-1, with 8 bases that match TRBD2. Losses at the gene ends were 4 bases for V and 4 bases for J; bases not matched to a gene: 6. Germline V gene lookup returns CDR1 LGHNA and CDR2 YSLEER. The CDR3 extends over 15 amino acids.

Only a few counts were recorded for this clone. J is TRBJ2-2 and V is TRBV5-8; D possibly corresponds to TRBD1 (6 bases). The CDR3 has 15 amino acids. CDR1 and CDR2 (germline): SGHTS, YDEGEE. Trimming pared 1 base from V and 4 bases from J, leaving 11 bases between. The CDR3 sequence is CASSLTGLGTGELFF. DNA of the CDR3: TGTGCCAGCAGCTTGACAGGGCTGGGCACCGGGGAGCTGTTTTTT.

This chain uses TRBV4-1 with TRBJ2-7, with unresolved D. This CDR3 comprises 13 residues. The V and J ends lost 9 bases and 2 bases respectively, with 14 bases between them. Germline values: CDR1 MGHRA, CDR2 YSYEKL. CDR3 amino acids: CARHPPLTYEQYF. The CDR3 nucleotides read TGCGCCAGACACCCCCCGCTGACCTACGAGCAGTACTTC.

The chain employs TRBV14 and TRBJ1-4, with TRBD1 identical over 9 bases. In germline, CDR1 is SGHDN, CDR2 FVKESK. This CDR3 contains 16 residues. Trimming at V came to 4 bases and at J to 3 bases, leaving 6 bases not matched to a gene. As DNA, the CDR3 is TGTGCCAGCAGCCGAATGGACAGGGGTGCTAATGAAAAACTGTTTTTT. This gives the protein CASSRMDRGANEKLFF.

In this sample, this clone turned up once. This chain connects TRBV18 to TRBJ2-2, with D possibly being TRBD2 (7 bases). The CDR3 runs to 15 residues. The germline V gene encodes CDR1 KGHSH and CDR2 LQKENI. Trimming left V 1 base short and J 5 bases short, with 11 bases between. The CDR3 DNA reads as TGTGCCAGCTCACCACGGGGGGGCGAGACCGGGGAGCTGTTTTTT. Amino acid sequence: CASSPRGGETGELFF.

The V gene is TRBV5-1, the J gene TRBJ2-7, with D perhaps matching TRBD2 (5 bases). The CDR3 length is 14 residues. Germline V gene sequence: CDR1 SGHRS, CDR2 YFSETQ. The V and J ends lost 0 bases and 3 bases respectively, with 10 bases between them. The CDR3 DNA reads TGCGCCAGCAGCTTGGATCTCGCGGGCTACGAGCAGTACTTC. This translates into CASSLDLAGYEQYF.

This chain's CDR3 is CASRVDRNQETQYF. The CDR3 bases are TGTGCCAGCAGAGTTGACAGGAACCAAGAGACCCAGTACTTC. The V call is TRBV6-5, the J call TRBJ2-5, with a weak D call TRBD1 (6 bases). The CDR3 runs to 14 residues. Germline lookup yields CDR1 MNHEY and CDR2 SVGAGI. Trimming removed 6 bases at V and 0 bases at J, with 11 bases between.

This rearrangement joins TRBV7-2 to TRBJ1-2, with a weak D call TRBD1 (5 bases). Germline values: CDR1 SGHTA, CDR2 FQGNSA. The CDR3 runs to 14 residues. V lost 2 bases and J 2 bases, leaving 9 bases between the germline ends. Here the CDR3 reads CASSLPQGNYGYTF. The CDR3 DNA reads TGTGCCAGCAGCTTACCTCAGGGCAACTATGGCTACACCTTC.

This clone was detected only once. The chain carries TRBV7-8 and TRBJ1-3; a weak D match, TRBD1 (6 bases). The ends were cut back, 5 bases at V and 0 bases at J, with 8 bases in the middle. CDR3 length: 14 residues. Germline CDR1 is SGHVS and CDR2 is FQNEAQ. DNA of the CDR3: TGTGCCAGCAGCCAAGGGGGCTCTGGAAACACCATATATTTT. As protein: CASSQGGSGNTIYF.

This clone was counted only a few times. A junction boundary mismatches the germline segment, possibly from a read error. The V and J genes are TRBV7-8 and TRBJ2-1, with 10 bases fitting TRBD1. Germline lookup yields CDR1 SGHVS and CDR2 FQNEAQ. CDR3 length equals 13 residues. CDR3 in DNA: TGTGCCAGCAGCCTTGATACCGGGACAGGGGATCTCTTC. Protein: CASSLDTGTGDLF. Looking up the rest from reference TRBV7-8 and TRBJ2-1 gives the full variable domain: GAGVSQSPRYKVAKRGQDVALRCDPISGHVSLFWYQQALGQGPEFLTYFQNEAQLDKSGLPSDRFFAERPEGSVSTLKIQRTQQEDSAVYLCASSLDTGTGDLFGPGTRLTVL.